A single sample is the source of the 7 T cell receptor beta chains below, sequenced in a study of T cell clonality in common variable immunodeficiency. Libraries were prepared by immunoSEQ multiplex PCR; TCRdb keeps only in-frame clonotypes and omits some of them. Recorded here are 50,000 or so clones, none singletons. The sequenced sample consisted of peripheral blood mononuclear cells. All receptors come from a person aged 18 to 69 in good health.

In this sample, this clone turned up a few times. From the germline J gene comes the end of the CDR3, since the read stops 3 residues before it. This chain uses TRBV13 with TRBJ2-1; 9 bases agree with TRBD2. V lost 5 bases to trimming and J lost 7 bases; unmatched junction nucleotides: 9. Germline CDR1 is PRHDT and CDR2 is FYEKMQ (reference sequence). This CDR3 comprises 15 residues. The CDR3 DNA, read in part, is TGTGCCAGCAGCCTCCTAGCGGGGCAGCGGAATGAG. Residues: CASSLLAGQRNE. The CDR3 in full is CASSLLAGQRNEQFF.

This clone was seen many times. The read finishes 3 residues shy of the CDR3 end, and the germline J gene is used to complete it. Other DNA variants within this sample encode the same CDR3. This chain uses TRBV30 with TRBJ1-3, with 8 bases identical to TRBD1. V lost 4 bases, J lost 1 base, and 6 bases stayed unmatched. This CDR3 is built from 15 residues. The germline V gene has CDR1 GTSNPN and CDR2 SVGIG (reference sequence). The CDR3 region is CAWIGQGTSGNTIYF. Partial CDR3 DNA: TGTGCCTGGATCGGACAGGGAACGTCTGGAAACACC.

Ten or more counts support this clone. With the read ending 3 residues before the CDR3 end, the germline J gene is used to fill in that end. V usage is TRBV7-2 and J usage is TRBJ2-3, with D possibly being TRBD2 (7 bases). The CDR3 spans 15 residues. The V gene's germline CDR1 is SGHTA and CDR2 FQGNSA. Trimming removed 0 bases from V and 5 bases from J, with 12 bases in between. The sequenced part of the CDR3 DNA is TGTGCCAGCAGCTTAGCGGGGGGGCCTGGAGATACG. It is translated as CASSLAGGPGDT. The whole CDR3 is CASSLAGGPGDTQYF.

This clone occurred many times. Read coverage stops 3 residues before the CDR3 terminus; the germline J gene supplies the remainder. Other DNA sequences in the same sample also yield this CDR3. This chain joins TRBV5-1 and TRBJ1-3; 10 bases are a match to TRBD1. The germline CDR1 and CDR2 sequences are SGHRS and YFSETQ. V was pared by 1 base and J by 0 bases, with 10 bases of the junction left unmatched. The CDR3 consists of 19 residues. The sequenced part of the CDR3 DNA is TGCGCCAGCAGCTTGCCCTCATACCGGGACAGGGGCTCTGGAAACACC. Residues: CASSLPSYRDRGSGNT. The whole CDR3 is CASSLPSYRDRGSGNTIYF.

In this sample, this clone turned up many times. With the read ending 3 residues before the CDR3 end, the germline J gene is used to fill in that end. This rearrangement joins TRBV5-6 to TRBJ1-2; D remains ambiguous. Germline assignment: CDR1 SGHDT and CDR2 YYEEEE. CDR3 size: 14 residues. Trimming cost V 0 bases and J 4 bases, with 10 bases left between them. The DNA read from the CDR3 is TGTGCCAGCAGCTTGGTTGGCAGAATCTATGGC. This gives the protein CASSLVGRIYG. In full, the CDR3 reads CASSLVGRIYGYTF.

This clone has ten or more counts. The sequence runs out 3 residues before the end of the CDR3; the remainder is reconstructed from the germline J gene. This chain links TRBV19 with TRBJ1-2; 8 bases match TRBD1. Germline V gives CDR1 LNHDA, CDR2 SQIVND (reference sequence). The CDR3 consists of 15 residues. With V trimmed by 6 bases and J by 2 bases, 8 bases remained unmatched. Partial CDR3 DNA: TGTGCCAGTAGGAAGACAGGGGAAGGGAACTATGGC. Protein: CASRKTGEGNYG. From start to end, the CDR3 is CASRKTGEGNYGYTF.

This clone was seen a handful of times. The observed sequence ends 3 residues before the CDR3 terminus, with the missing tail filled in from the germline J gene. The chain uses TRBV18 and TRBJ1-5, with 10 positions matching TRBD1. CDR1 is KGHSH and CDR2 is LQKENI in the germline V gene. J lost 0 bases, V lost 2 bases, and 10 bases had no gene match. This CDR3 is 19 amino acids long. The sequenced part of the CDR3 DNA is TGTGCCAGCTCACCAGGGGGACAGGGGCCGTATTATAGCAATCAGCCC. Residues: CASSPGGQGPYYSNQP. The whole CDR3 protein reads CASSPGGQGPYYSNQPQHF.